A selection of T cell receptor beta chains follows, all from one sample in a study of T cells in Graves' hyperthyroidism and ophthalmopathy. Each CDR3 protein gets one entry after TCRdb re-called the multiplex PCR reads with MiXCR. The sample holds under 300,000 distinct CDR3 sequences, 25% seen once. The sequenced sample was blood. Receptors originate from a man in his forties with Graves' hyperthyroidism that later progressed to Graves' ophthalmopathy. Both conserved end residues are part of each CDR3. Each record gives: clone size, J gene, D gene, V gene, CDR3 DNA, CDR3 protein. A D gene is named only where the DNA matches it firmly. Where a row states a size, it is once, few, many or the class of an expanded clone; other rows omit it.

many | TRBJ2-4 | TRBD2 | TRBV2 | TGTGCCAGCAGTGACATTCGACTAGCGGGAGATGCAGCCAAAAACATTCAGTACTTC | CASSDIRLAGDAAKNIQYF
many | TRBJ2-7 | - | TRBV6-1 | TGTGCCAGCAGTGAAGCGGGTTTCTACGAGCAGTACTTC | CASSEAGFYEQYF
many | TRBJ2-4 | - | TRBV29-1 | TGCAGCGTTGAAGTAAGGCAGGGAACCATTCAGTACTTC | CSVEVRQGTIQYF
many | TRBJ1-3 | TRBD1 | TRBV5-1 | TGCGCCAGCAGCTGGACAGGGGATGGAAACACCATATATTTT | CASSWTGDGNTIYF
many | TRBJ2-7 | - | TRBV30 | TGTGCCTGGAGTGGGTATAACCCGGACGAGCAGTACTTC | CAWSGYNPDEQYF
many | TRBJ2-1 | TRBD2 | TRBV6-2/TRBV6-3 | TGTGCCAGCAGTTACTCGACTAGCGGGAGGGGCTCCTACAATGAGCAGTTCTTC | CASSYSTSGRGSYNEQFF
many | TRBJ2-7 | TRBD1 | TRBV20-1 | TGCAGTGCCCAACCGGGACAGGCCTTCTACGAGCAGTACTTC | CSAQPGQAFYEQYF
many | TRBJ2-7 | - | TRBV13 | TGTGCCAGCAGCCCGGGGTTATCCGGCGAGCAGTACTTC | CASSPGLSGEQYF
few | TRBJ2-2 | TRBD2 | TRBV2 | TGTGCCACCGCTAGCGGGAGAAACACCGGGGAGCTGTTTTTT | CATASGRNTGELFF
many | TRBJ1-1 | - | TRBV7-2 | TGTGCCAGCAGCCAAAGGGACCTGAACACTGAAGCTTTCTTT | CASSQRDLNTEAFF
many | TRBJ2-5 | - | TRBV30 | TGTGCCTGGGGGGACCCGGGGGAGACCCAGTACTTC | CAWGDPGETQYF
many | TRBJ2-7 | TRBD2 | TRBV14 | TGTGCCAGCAGCCAAGTAGCGGGACCCTACGAGCAGTACTTC | CASSQVAGPYEQYF
many | TRBJ2-3 | TRBD2 | TRBV12-3/TRBV12-4 | TGTGCCAGCATCTGGCGGGAGGGCGATAATACGCAGTATTTT | CASIWREGDNTQYF
many | TRBJ1-5 | - | TRBV11-3 | TGTGCCAGCAGCTTAGGTGCAGGGAAGTTGAGCAATCAGCCCCAGCATTTT | CASSLGAGKLSNQPQHF
many | TRBJ1-5 | - | TRBV19 | TGTGCCAGTAGTCTGGGGGGGGGATCAGGGCAGCCCCAGCATTTT | CASSLGGGSGQPQHF
- | TRBJ1-1 | - | TRBV6-2/TRBV6-3 | TGTGCCAGCAGACCCGAGGGGGGCGCAGTGGCTTTCTTT | CASRPEGGAVAFF
few | TRBJ2-2 | TRBD1 | TRBV24-1 | TGTGCCACCAGTGATCAGGGGGCGCACACCGGGGAGCTGTTTTTT | CATSDQGAHTGELFF
many | TRBJ1-1 | - | TRBV3-1 | TGTGCCAGCAGCCACGACCAGGGGACGGACACTGAAGCTTTCTTT | CASSHDQGTDTEAFF
many | TRBJ2-7 | TRBD1 | TRBV6-2/TRBV6-3 | TGTGCCAGCGGTAACCCAGGGGGCTTCGACTACGAGCAGTACTTC | CASGNPGGFDYEQYF
few | TRBJ2-7 | - | TRBV7-8 | TGTGTCAGCAGCCCCGAGGGACTTGGGGCGTCCGAGCAGTACTTC | CVSSPEGLGASEQYF
many | TRBJ1-2 | - | TRBV2 | TGTGCCAGCAGTGAACCCGTCGCAGGTTCGGATGGCTACACCTTC | CASSEPVAGSDGYTF
once | TRBJ1-2 | - | TRBV6-1 | TGTGCCAGCAGTGAAGCGAAGGGAACTAACTATGGCTACACCTTC | CASSEAKGTNYGYTF
once | TRBJ2-7 | TRBD1 | TRBV6-2/TRBV6-3 | TGTGCCAGCAGACCTCGGCGCACGCGGACAGGCGCCTACGAGCAGTACTTC | CASRPRRTRTGAYEQYF